Listed below are T cell receptor beta chains from one sample, sequenced in a study of a mutant IDH1 vaccine in newly diagnosed glioma. These receptors have no known antigen. TCRdb keeps only in-frame clones here, not all; method: immunoSEQ multiplex PCR. This repertoire shows some 21,000 clones, roughly 86% found once; its top ten account for more than 5%. Sequencing used PBMCs, obtained from a glioma patient whose treatment included an IDH1 peptide vaccine. Receptors were obtained from a woman aged 40 to 55 with glioma. The CDR3 runs from the conserved cysteine through the conserved F or W. Each record gives: J gene, V gene, D gene, clone size, CDR3 protein, CDR3 DNA. The D gene is left open where the match is weak. Only part of the rows carry a size: once, few, many, or a class if the clone is expanded.

J: TRBJ1-5
V: TRBV7-2
D: -
size: -
CDR3: CASSLQGRSQPQHF
DNA: TGTGCCAGCAGCTTACAAGGGCGTAGTCAGCCCCAGCATTTT

J: TRBJ2-7
V: TRBV10-2
D: -
size: -
CDR3: CASVQTSSYEQYF
DNA: TGCGCCAGCGTTCAGACCAGCTCCTACGAGCAGTACTTC

J: TRBJ1-1
V: TRBV2
D: -
size: -
CDR3: CASSQHLPRNTEAFF
DNA: TGTGCCAGCAGTCAACATCTCCCTCGGAACACTGAAGCTTTCTTT

J: TRBJ1-1
V: TRBV2
D: -
size: -
CDR3: CASRGDNLGNTEAFF
DNA: TGTGCCAGCAGAGGCGACAACTTAGGAAACACTGAAGCTTTCTTT

J: TRBJ2-5
V: TRBV2
D: TRBD1
size: -
CDR3: CASRGPGQIQETQYF
DNA: TGTGCCAGCAGGGGGCCGGGACAGATTCAAGAGACCCAGTACTTC

J: TRBJ1-1
V: TRBV4-3
D: -
size: -
CDR3: CASSQGTLNTEAFF
DNA: TGCGCCAGCAGCCAGGGGACACTGAACACTGAAGCTTTCTTT

J: TRBJ2-1
V: TRBV2
D: TRBD2
size: -
CDR3: CASSESGTSSYNEQFF
DNA: TGTGCCAGCAGTGAGTCCGGGACTAGCTCCTACAATGAGCAGTTCTTC

J: TRBJ2-1
V: TRBV15
D: -
size: -
CDR3: CATSRGGSYNEQFF
DNA: TGTGCCACCAGCAGGGGGGGCTCCTACAATGAGCAGTTCTTC

J: TRBJ2-1
V: TRBV5-1
D: TRBD2
size: -
CDR3: CASSSSGGSYNEQFF
DNA: TGCGCCAGCAGCTCCAGCGGGGGCTCCTACAATGAGCAGTTCTTC

J: TRBJ1-2
V: TRBV6-5
D: TRBD1
size: -
CDR3: CASSYSGQDGYTF
DNA: TGTGCCAGCAGTTACTCCGGACAGGACGGCTACACCTTC

J: TRBJ1-5
V: TRBV6-6
D: -
size: -
CDR3: CASRDQGSNQPQHF
DNA: TGTGCCAGCAGGGATCAGGGCAGCAATCAGCCCCAGCATTTT

J: TRBJ2-3
V: TRBV28
D: TRBD2
size: -
CDR3: CASSLGMAAGEGDTQYF
DNA: TGTGCCAGCAGTCTTGGTATGGCAGCGGGAGAGGGGGATACGCAGTATTTT

J: TRBJ1-3
V: TRBV5-6
D: -
size: few
CDR3: CASSPGVISGNTIYF
DNA: TGTGCCAGCAGCCCCGGTGTGATCTCTGGAAACACCATATATTTT

J: TRBJ1-1
V: TRBV5-8
D: -
size: -
CDR3: CASSFINTEAFF
DNA: TGTGCCAGCAGCTTCATAAACACTGAAGCTTTCTTT

J: TRBJ1-2
V: TRBV6-5
D: TRBD1
size: -
CDR3: CASSYDRGAEGYGYTF
DNA: TGTGCCAGCAGTTACGACAGGGGAGCTGAGGGCTATGGCTACACCTTC

J: TRBJ2-7
V: TRBV7-6
D: -
size: -
CDR3: CASSAQGYEQYF
DNA: TGTGCCAGCAGCGCCCAGGGCTACGAGCAGTACTTC

J: TRBJ1-1
V: TRBV4-2
D: TRBD1
size: -
CDR3: CASSQQGTGYTEAFF
DNA: TGTGCCAGCAGCCAACAAGGGACAGGGTACACTGAAGCTTTCTTT

J: TRBJ2-5
V: TRBV5-8
D: -
size: -
CDR3: CASSLNAFAQYF
DNA: TGTGCCAGCAGCTTGAATGCTTTTGCCCAGTACTTC